The clone carrying this T cell receptor (beta chain) was counted a few times. The antigen remains unidentified. TCRdb reanalysed the RACE reads using MiXCR and keeps one entry per CDR3 protein. The sample yields 150,000 to 200,000 distinct CDR3 sequences, 20% to 25% seen once. This CDR3 has 13 amino acids. V gave up 7 bases and J gave up 4 bases; unmatched junction bases: 5. Germline V lookup: CDR1 MDHEN, CDR2 SYDVKM. The time point: patch test 1, 2 weeks after DPC sensitization. Treatment reported: therapeutic diphenylcyclopropenone sensitization with weekly scalp DPC. Each donor was an alopecia patient between 18 and 70 years of age who qualified for DPC. The data stem from a study of human T cells and chemical hapten exposure. Regarding the study as a whole: With DPC sensitization, TCRs exceeding 1 in 1000 frequency showed no change. Expanded TCR counts at PT1 were positively correlated with the patch test score.

This receptor was taken from a woman aged 50 to 65 with alopecia areata. Some clones in this sample may be carry-over from other donors' samples. This specimen consisted of whole blood, obtained in connection with sensitization to the hapten diphenylcyclopropenone (DPC). V and J are TRBV28 and TRBJ1-2, with 8 bases fitting TRBD1. CDR3 nucleotides: TGTGCCAGCACGTCAGGGGGCCCCTATGGCTACACCTTC. Protein: CASTSGGPYGYTF.